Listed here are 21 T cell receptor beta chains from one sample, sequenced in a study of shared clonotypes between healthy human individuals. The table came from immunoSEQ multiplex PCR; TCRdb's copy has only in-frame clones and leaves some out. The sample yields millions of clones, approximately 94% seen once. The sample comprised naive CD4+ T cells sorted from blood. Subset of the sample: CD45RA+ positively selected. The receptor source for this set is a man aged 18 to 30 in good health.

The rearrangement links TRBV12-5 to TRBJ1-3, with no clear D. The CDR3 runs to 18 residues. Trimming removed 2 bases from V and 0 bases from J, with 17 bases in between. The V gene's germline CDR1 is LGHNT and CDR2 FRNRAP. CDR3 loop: CASGLMGKGELSGNTIYF. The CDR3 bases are TGTGCTAGTGGTTTGATGGGGAAGGGCGAGCTCTCTGGAAACACCATATATTTT.

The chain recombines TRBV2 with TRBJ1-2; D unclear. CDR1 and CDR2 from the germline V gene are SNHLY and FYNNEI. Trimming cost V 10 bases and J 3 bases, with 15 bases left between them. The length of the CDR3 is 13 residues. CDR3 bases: TGTGCCACCAAGCTGGGGTACGACTATGGCTACACCTTC. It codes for CATKLGYDYGYTF.

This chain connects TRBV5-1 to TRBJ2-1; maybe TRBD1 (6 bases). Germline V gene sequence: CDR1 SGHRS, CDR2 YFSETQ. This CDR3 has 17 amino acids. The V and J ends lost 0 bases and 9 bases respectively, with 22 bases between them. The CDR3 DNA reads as TGCGCCAGCAGCTTGGCGACAGGCGCTCCTCCCCAGGGTGAGCAGTTCTTC. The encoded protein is CASSLATGAPPQGEQFF.

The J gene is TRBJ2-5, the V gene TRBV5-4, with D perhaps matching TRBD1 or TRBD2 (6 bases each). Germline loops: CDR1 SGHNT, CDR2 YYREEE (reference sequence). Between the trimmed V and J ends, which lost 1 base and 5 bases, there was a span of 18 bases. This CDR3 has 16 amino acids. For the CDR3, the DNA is TGTGCCAGCAGCTTGAGGACAGCTACGGGGGTGGAGACCCAGTACTTC. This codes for CASSLRTATGVETQYF.

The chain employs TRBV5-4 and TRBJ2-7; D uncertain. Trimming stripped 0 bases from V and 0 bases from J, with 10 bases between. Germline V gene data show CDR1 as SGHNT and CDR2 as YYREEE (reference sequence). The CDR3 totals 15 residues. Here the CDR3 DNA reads TGTGCCAGCAGCTTGGGGCGCGCCAGCTCCTACGAGCAGTACTTC. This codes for CASSLGRASSYEQYF.

The CDR3 nucleotides are TGTGCCAGCAGTGAAGCTGGTCGCGGTAAGAACACCGGGGAGCTGTTTTTT. This sequence encodes CASSEAGRGKNTGELFF. V and J are TRBV6-1 and TRBJ2-2, with no clear D. There are 17 residues in the CDR3. Germline V gene lookup returns CDR1 MNHNS and CDR2 SASEGT. Trimming removed 0 bases at V and 1 base at J, with 12 bases between.

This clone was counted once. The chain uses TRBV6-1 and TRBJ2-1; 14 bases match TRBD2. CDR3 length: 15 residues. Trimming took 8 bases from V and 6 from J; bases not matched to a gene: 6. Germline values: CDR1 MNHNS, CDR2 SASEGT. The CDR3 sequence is CASVAGLAGGNEQFF. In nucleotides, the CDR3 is TGTGCCAGCGTGGCCGGACTAGCGGGAGGCAATGAGCAGTTCTTC.

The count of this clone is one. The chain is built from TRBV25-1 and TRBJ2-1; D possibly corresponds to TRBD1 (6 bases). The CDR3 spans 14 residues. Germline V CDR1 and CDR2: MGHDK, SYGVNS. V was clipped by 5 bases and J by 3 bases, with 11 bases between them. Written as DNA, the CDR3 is TGTGCCAGCAGTAGTCGAGGGGGCTACAATGAGCAGTTCTTC. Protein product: CASSSRGGYNEQFF.

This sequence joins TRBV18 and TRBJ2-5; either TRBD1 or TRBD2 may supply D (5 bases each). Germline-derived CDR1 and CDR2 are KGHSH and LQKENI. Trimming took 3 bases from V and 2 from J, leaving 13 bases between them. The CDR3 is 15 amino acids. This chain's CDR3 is CASSPPGRQQETQYF. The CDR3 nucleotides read TGTGCCAGCTCACCTCCGGGACGGCAGCAAGAGACCCAGTACTTC.

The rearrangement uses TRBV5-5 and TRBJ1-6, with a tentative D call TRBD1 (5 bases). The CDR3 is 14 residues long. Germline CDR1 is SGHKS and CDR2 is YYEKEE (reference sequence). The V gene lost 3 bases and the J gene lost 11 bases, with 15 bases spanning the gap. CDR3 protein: CASSSQLPGTPLHF. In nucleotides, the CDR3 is TGTGCCAGCAGCTCACAGCTCCCAGGGACACCCCTCCACTTT.

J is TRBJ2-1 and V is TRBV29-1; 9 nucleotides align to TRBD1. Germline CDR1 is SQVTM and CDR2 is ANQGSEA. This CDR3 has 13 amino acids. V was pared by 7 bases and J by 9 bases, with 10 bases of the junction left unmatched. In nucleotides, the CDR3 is TGCAGCGCTAAATTGACAGGGGGAGTTGAGCAGTTCTTC. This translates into CSAKLTGGVEQFF.

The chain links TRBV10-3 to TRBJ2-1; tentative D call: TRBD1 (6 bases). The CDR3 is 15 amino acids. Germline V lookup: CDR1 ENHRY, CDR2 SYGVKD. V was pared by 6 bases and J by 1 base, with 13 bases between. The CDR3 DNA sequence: TGTGCCATCAGACACGCTACAGGGTCCTACAATGAGCAGTTCTTC. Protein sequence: CAIRHATGSYNEQFF.

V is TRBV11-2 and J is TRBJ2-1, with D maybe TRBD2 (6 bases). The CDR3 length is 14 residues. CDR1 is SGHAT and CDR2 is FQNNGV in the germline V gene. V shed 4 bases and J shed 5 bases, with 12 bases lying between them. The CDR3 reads CASSSMTRDNEQFF. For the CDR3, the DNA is TGTGCCAGCAGCTCGATGACTAGGGACAATGAGCAGTTCTTC.

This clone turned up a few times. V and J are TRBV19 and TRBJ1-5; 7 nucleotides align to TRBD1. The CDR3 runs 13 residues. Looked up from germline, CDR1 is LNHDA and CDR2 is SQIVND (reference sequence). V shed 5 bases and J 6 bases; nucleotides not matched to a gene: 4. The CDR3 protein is CASSPSGGQPQHF. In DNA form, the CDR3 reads TGTGCCAGTAGTCCTTCAGGGGGTCAGCCCCAGCATTTT.

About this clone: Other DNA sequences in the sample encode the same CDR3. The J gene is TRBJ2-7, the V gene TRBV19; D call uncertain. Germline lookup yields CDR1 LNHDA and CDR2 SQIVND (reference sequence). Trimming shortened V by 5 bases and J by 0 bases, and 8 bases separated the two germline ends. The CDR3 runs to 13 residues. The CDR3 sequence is CASSVGSSYEQYF. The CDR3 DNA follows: TGTGCCAGTAGTGTGGGAAGCTCCTACGAGCAGTACTTC.

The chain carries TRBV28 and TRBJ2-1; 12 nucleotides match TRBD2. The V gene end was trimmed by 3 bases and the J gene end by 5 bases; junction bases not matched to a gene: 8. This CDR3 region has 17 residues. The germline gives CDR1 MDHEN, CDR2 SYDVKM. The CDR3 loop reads CASSLSSGTSGHNEQFF. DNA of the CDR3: TGTGCCAGCAGTTTGTCTTCCGGGACTAGCGGGCACAATGAGCAGTTCTTC.

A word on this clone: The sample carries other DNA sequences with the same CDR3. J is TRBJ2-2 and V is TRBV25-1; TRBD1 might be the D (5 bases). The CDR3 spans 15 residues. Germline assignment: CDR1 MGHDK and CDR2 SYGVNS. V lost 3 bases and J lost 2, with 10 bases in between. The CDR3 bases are TGTGCCAGCAGTGACCCCGGACACAACACCGGGGAGCTGTTTTTT. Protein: CASSDPGHNTGELFF.

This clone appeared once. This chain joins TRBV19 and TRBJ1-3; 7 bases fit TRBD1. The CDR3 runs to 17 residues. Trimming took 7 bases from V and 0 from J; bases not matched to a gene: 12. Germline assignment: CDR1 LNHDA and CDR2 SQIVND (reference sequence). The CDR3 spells CASIPAGGSSSGNTIYF. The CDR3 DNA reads TGTGCCAGTATTCCAGCAGGGGGATCTTCCTCTGGAAACACCATATATTTT.

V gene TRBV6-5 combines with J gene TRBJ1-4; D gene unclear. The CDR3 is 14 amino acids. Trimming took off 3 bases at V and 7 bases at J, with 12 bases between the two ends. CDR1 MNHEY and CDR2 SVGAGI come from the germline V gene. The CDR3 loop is CASSYARGGEKLFF. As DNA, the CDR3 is TGTGCCAGCAGTTATGCCCGGGGAGGTGAAAAACTGTTTTTT.

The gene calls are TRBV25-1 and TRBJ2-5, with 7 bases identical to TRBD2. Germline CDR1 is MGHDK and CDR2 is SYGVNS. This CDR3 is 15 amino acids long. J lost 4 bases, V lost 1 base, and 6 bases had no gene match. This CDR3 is CASSESTGGAETQYF. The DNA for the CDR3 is TGTGCCAGCAGTGAATCCACGGGGGGTGCAGAGACCCAGTACTTC.

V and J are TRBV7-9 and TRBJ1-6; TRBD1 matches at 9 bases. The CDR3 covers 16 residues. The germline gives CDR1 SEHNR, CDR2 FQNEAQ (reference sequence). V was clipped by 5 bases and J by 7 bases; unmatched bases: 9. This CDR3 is CASSAGYGQGNSPLHF. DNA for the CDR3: TGTGCCAGCAGCGCCGGTTACGGACAGGGGAATTCACCCCTCCACTTT. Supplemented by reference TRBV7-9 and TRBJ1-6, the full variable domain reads DTGVSQNPRHKITKRGQNVTFRCDPISEHNRLYWYRQTLGQGPEFLTYFQNEAQLEKSRLLSDRFSAERPKGSFSTLEIQRTEQGDSAMYLCASSAGYGQGNSPLHFGNGTRLTVT.